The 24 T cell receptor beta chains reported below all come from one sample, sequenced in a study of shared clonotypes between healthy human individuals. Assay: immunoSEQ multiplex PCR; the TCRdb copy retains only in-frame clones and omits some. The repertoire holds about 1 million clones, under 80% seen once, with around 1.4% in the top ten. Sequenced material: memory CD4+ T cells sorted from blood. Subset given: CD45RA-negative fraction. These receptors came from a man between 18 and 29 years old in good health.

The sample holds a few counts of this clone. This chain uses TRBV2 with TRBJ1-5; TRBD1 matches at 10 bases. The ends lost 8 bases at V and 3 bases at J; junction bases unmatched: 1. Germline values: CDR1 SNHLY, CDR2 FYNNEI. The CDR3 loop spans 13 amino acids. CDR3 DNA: TGTGCCAGCGGGACAGGGGTCAATCAGCCCCAGCATTTT. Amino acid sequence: CASGTGVNQPQHF.

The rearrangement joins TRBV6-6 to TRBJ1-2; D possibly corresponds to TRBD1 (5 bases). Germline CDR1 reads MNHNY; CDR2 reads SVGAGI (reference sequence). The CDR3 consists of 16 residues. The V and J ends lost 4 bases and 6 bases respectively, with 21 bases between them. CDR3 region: CASSSPTRVLEDGYTF. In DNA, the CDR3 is TGTGCCAGCAGTTCACCGACCAGGGTACTTGAGGATGGCTACACCTTC.

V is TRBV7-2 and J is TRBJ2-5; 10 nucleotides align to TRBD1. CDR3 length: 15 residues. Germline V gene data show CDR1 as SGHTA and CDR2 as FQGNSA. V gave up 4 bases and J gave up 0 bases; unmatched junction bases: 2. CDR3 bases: TGTGCCAGCAGCTCGGGACAGGGGTACCAAGAGACCCAGTACTTC. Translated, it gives CASSSGQGYQETQYF.

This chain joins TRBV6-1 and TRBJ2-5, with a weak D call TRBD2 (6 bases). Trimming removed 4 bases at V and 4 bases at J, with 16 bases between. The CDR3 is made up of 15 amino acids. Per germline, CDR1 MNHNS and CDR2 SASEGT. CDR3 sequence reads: CASSGRGSGGETQYF. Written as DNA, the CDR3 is TGTGCCAGCAGTGGCCGGGGGTCCGGCGGAGAGACCCAGTACTTC.

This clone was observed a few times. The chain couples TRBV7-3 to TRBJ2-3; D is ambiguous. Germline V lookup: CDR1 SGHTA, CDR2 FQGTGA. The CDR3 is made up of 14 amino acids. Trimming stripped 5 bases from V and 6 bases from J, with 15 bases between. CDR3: CASSPSLISDTQYF. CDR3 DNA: TGTGCCAGCAGCCCCTCCCTAATAAGCGATACGCAGTATTTT.

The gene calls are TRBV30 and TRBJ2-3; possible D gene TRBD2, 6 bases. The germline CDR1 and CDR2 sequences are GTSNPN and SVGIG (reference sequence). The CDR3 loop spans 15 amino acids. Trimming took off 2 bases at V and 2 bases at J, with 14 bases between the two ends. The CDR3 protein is CAWSLGSGLTDTQYF. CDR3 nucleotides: TGTGCCTGGAGTTTAGGTAGCGGCCTCACAGATACGCAGTATTTT.

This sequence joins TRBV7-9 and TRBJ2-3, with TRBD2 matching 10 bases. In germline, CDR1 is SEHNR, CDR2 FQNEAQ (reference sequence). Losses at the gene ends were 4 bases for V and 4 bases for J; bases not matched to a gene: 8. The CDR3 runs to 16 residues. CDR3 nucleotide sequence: TGTGCCAGCAGCTGGGCTAGCGGGGGCCGACCAGATACGCAGTATTTT. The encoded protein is CASSWASGGRPDTQYF.

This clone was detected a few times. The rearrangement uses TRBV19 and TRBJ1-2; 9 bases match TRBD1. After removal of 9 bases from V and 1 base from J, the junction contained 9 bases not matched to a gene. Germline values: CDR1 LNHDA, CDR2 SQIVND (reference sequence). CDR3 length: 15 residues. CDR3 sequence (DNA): TGTGCCAGCATACGGGGGACAGGGAATAACTATGGCTACACCTTC. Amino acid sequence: CASIRGTGNNYGYTF.

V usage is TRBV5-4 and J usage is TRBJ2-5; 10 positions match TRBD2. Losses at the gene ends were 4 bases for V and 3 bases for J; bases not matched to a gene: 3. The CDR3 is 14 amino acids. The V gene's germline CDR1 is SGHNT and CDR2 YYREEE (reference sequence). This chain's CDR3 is CASSPAGGKETQYF. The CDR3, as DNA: TGTGCCAGCAGCCCAGCGGGAGGGAAAGAGACCCAGTACTTC.

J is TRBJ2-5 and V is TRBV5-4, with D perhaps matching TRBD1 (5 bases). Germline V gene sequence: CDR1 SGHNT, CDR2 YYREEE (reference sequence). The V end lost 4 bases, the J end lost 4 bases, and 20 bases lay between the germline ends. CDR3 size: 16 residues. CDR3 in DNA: TGTGCCAGCAGCCCCGCCGCCAGGGTCAGTGGAGAGACCCAGTACTTC. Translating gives CASSPAARVSGETQYF.

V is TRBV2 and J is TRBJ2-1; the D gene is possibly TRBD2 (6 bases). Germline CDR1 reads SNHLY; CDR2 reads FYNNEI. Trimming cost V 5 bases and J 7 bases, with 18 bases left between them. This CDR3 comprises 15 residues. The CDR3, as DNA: TGTGCCAGCAGTAACCGGGACTTTAAAGAAAATGAGCAGTTCTTC. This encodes CASSNRDFKENEQFF.

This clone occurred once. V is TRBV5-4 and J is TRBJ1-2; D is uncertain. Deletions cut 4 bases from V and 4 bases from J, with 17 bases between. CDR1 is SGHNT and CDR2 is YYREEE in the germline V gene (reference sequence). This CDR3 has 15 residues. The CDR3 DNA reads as TGTGCCAGCAGCACCGCTCTGGGTCTTGGCTATGGCTACACCTTC. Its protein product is CASSTALGLGYGYTF.

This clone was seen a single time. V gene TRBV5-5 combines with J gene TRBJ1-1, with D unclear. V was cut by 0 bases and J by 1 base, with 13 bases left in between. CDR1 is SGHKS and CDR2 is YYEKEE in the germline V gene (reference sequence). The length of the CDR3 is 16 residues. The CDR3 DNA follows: TGTGCCAGCAGCTTGGCCCCCGGGAGCCCGAACACTGAAGCTTTCTTT. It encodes CASSLAPGSPNTEAFF.

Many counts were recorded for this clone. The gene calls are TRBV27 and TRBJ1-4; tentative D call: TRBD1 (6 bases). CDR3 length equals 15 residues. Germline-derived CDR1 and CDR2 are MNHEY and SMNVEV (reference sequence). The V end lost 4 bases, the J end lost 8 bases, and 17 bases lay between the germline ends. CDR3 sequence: CASSWQGPGREKLFF. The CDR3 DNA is TGTGCCAGCAGTTGGCAGGGGCCGGGGCGGGAAAAACTGTTTTTT.

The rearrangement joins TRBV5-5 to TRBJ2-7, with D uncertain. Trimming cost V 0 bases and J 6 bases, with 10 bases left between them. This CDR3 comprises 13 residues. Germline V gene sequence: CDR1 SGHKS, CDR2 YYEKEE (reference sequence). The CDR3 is CASSLVGYGEQYF. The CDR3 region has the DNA TGTGCCAGCAGCTTGGTAGGGTATGGCGAGCAGTACTTC. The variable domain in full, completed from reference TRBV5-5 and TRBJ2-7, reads DAGVTQSPTHLIKTRGQQVTLRCSPISGHKSVSWYQQVLGQGPQFIFQYYEKEERGRGNFPDRFSARQFPNYSSELNVNALLLGDSALYLCASSLVGYGEQYFGPGTRLTVT.

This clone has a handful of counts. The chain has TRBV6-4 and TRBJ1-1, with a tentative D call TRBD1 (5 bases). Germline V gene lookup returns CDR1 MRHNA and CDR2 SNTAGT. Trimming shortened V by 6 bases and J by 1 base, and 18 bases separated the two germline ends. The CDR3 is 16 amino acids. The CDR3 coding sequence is TGTGCCAGCAGGACGACAGAGCAAACGACGAACACTGAAGCTTTCTTT. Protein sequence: CASRTTEQTTNTEAFF.

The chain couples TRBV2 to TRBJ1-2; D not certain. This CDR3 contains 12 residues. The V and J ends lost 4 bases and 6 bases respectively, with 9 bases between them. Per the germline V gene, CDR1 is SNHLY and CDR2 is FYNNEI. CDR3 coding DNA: TGTGCCAGCAGTGTGGCCCGGAATGGCTACACCTTC. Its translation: CASSVARNGYTF.

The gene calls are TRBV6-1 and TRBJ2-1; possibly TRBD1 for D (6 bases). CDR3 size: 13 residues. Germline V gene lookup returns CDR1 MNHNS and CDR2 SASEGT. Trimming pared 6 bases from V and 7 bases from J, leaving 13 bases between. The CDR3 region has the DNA TGTGCCAGCAGCCGCCAGACAGGTAATGAGCAGTTCTTC. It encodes CASSRQTGNEQFF.

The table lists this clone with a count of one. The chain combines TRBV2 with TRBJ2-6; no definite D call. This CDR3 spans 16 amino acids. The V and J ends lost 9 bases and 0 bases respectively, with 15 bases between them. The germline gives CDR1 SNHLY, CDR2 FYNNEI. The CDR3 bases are TGTGCCAGTTTACCCCAGAGGAACTCTGGGGCCAACGTCCTGACTTTC. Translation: CASLPQRNSGANVLTF.

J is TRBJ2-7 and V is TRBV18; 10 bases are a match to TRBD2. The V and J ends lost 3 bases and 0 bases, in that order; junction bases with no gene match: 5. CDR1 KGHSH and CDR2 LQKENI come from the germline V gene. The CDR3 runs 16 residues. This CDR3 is CASSPLASGSSYEQYF. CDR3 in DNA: TGTGCCAGCTCACCCTTGGCTAGCGGGAGCTCCTACGAGCAGTACTTC.

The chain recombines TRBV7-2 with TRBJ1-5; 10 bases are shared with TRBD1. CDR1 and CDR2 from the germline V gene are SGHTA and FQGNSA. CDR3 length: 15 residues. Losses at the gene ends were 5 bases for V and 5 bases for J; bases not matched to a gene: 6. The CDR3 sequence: CASSTQDRGDQPQHF. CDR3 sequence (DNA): TGTGCCAGCAGCACCCAGGACAGGGGGGATCAGCCCCAGCATTTT.

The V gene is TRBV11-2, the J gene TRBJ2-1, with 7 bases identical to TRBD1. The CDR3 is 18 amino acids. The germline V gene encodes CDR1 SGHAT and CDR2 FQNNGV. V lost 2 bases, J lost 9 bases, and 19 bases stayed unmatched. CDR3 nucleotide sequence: TGTGCCAGCAGCTTAAAGTCAACAGGGGATCCGGCGGCAAGTGAGCAGTTCTTC. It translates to CASSLKSTGDPAASEQFF. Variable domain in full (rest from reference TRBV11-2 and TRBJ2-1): EAGVAQSPRYKIIEKRQSVAFWCNPISGHATLYWYQQILGQGPKLLIQFQNNGVVDDSQLPKDRFSAERLKGVDSTLKIQPAKLEDSAVYLCASSLKSTGDPAASEQFFGPGTRLTVL.

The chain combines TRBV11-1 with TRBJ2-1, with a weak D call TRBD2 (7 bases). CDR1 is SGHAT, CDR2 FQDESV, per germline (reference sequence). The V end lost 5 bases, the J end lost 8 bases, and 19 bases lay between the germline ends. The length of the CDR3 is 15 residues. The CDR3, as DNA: TGTGCCAGCAGCCGTAGGGGGGGCCTGGTCGATGAGCAGTTCTTC. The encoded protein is CASSRRGGLVDEQFF.

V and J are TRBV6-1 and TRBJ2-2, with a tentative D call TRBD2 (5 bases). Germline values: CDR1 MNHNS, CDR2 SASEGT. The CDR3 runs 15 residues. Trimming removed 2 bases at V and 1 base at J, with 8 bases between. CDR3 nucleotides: TGTGCCAGCAGTGAATTGGGGAGGAACACCGGGGAGCTGTTTTTT. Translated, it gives CASSELGRNTGELFF.